The 23 T cell receptor beta chains below were found in one sample sequenced in a study of patients and donors after allogeneic stem cell transplantation. TCRdb reanalysed the RT-PCR reads using MiXCR and keeps one entry per CDR3 protein. Of 400,000 to 450,000 distinct CDR3 sequences in the sample, around 16% were seen once. The sequenced material came from blood, either unsorted or a sorted T cell fraction (not recorded which). The source of these receptors is a human donor who was either an allogeneic HSCT recipient or a stem cell or donor lymphocyte infusion donor (not recorded which). It is not recorded whose cells these are; they may come from a transplant donor.

This clonotype appeared a few times. The chain employs TRBV25-1 and TRBJ2-5; 10 nucleotides match TRBD1. CDR3 length: 15 amino acids. Losses at the gene ends were 1 base for V and 3 bases for J; bases not matched to a gene: 2. CDR1 MGHDK and CDR2 SYGVNS come from the germline V gene. This chain's CDR3 is CASSELGTGEETQYF. CDR3 nucleotide sequence: TGTGCCAGCAGTGAATTGGGGACAGGGGAAGAGACCCAGTACTTC.

In nucleotides, the CDR3 is TGTGCCAGCCCCGCCAGGGGTAGGGCCGGGGAGCTGTTTTTT. Amino acids: CASPARGRAGELFF. The chain employs TRBV18 and TRBJ2-2, with a possible D match to TRBD1 (6 bases). Trimming shortened V by 8 bases and J by 6 bases, and 16 bases separated the two germline ends. CDR1 and CDR2 from the germline V gene are KGHSH and LQKENI. The CDR3 runs to 14 residues. The whole variable domain, remainder taken from reference TRBV18 and TRBJ2-2, is NAGVMQNPRHLVRRRGQEARLRCSPMKGHSHVYWYRQLPEEGLKFMVYLQKENIIDESGMPKERFSAEFPKEGPSILRIQQVVRGDSAAYFCASPARGRAGELFFGEGSRLTVL.

The chain is built from TRBV27 and TRBJ1-2, with 8 bases fitting TRBD1. Germline V gives CDR1 MNHEY, CDR2 SMNVEV (reference sequence). There are 14 residues in the CDR3. Losses at the gene ends were 6 bases for V and 0 bases for J; bases not matched to a gene: 3. CDR3 in amino acids: CASSHRGANYGYTF. CDR3 nucleotides: TGTGCCAGCAGCCACAGGGGGGCTAACTATGGCTACACCTTC.

This clonotype has more than one count but fewer than ten. The chain uses TRBV12-3 or TRBV12-4 and TRBJ1-5; D not resolved. The V and J ends lost 6 bases and 5 bases respectively, with 8 bases between them. The CDR3 sequence is 12 residues long. The CDR3 loop reads CASSLIYQPQHF. The CDR3 nucleotides read TGTGCCAGCAGCCTGATATATCAGCCCCAGCATTTT.

The CDR3 here is CASSLRGSGGFLTDTQYF. The CDR3 DNA sequence: TGTGCCAGCAGCTTAAGGGGCAGCGGGGGGTTTCTAACAGATACGCAGTATTTT. The chain uses TRBV7-3 and TRBJ2-3; 9 bases agree with TRBD2. The germline gives CDR1 SGHTA, CDR2 FQGTGA. J was trimmed by 3 bases and V by 1 base; bases with no gene match: 11. This CDR3 has 18 amino acids.

This chain uses TRBV4-3 with TRBJ2-7; tentatively, D is TRBD2 (6 bases). The CDR3 covers 14 residues. Germline V gene sequence: CDR1 LGHNA, CDR2 YSLEER. Trimming stripped 1 base from V and 3 bases from J, with 10 bases between. In DNA form, the CDR3 reads TGCGCCAGCAGCCAAGTGTACGGGAGCTACGAGCAGTACTTC. Amino acid sequence: CASSQVYGSYEQYF.

The rearrangement uses TRBV9 and TRBJ2-7, with TRBD1 matching 9 bases. The CDR3 has 15 amino acids. The junction had 10 bases not matched to a gene; V was cut back by 4 bases and J by 5 bases. Germline-derived CDR1 and CDR2 are SGDLS and YYNGEE. This CDR3 reads CASSTTGQGNHEQYF. The CDR3, as DNA: TGTGCCAGCAGCACCACGGGACAGGGTAATCACGAGCAGTACTTC.

The rearrangement uses TRBV4-1 and TRBJ2-5, with D tentatively TRBD1 (6 bases). The ends were cut back, 0 bases at V and 9 bases at J, with 11 bases in the middle. Germline lookup yields CDR1 MGHRA and CDR2 YSYEKL. This CDR3 region has 13 residues. The CDR3 sequence is CASSQDPPGAQYF. The DNA for the CDR3 is TGCGCCAGCAGCCAAGACCCCCCAGGGGCCCAGTACTTC.

This clonotype was counted a few times. The chain is built from TRBV6-5 and TRBJ2-7, with D tentatively TRBD2 (6 bases). Germline lookup yields CDR1 MNHEY and CDR2 SVGAGI. The length of the CDR3 is 15 residues. Between the trimmed V and J ends, which lost 2 bases and 6 bases, there was a span of 17 bases. The CDR3 protein is CASSYQSGTQGEQYF. DNA for the CDR3: TGTGCCAGCAGTTACCAATCCGGGACTCAGGGCGAGCAGTACTTC.

This clonotype showed up many times. The chain is built from TRBV12-3 or TRBV12-4 and TRBJ2-1; D perhaps matches TRBD2 (7 bases). CDR3 length: 14 residues. V was shortened by 3 bases and J by 8 bases, with 14 bases between the two germline ends. CDR3 in amino acids: CASSFGGGLYEQFF. Here the CDR3 DNA reads TGTGCCAGCAGTTTTGGGGGGGGGCTCTATGAGCAGTTCTTC.

This clonotype has more than one count but fewer than ten. This rearrangement joins TRBV29-1 to TRBJ1-1; 11 bases line up with TRBD1. The germline V gene has CDR1 SQVTM and CDR2 ANQGSEA. Germline trimming cut 4 bases from V and 5 bases from J; bases unmatched to any gene: 3. CDR3 length: 13 residues. CDR3: CSVVGTGGTEAFF. The CDR3 DNA reads as TGCAGCGTTGTGGGGACAGGGGGGACTGAAGCTTTCTTT.

This clonotype was picked up a small number of times. CDR3 sequence reads: CASSTSPLAYNEQFF. In nucleotides, the CDR3 is TGCGCCAGCAGCACATCGCCCCTAGCCTACAATGAGCAGTTCTTC. The V call is TRBV5-1, the J call TRBJ2-1; D unclear. V was pared by 4 bases and J by 2 bases, with 13 bases between. The germline gives CDR1 SGHRS, CDR2 YFSETQ. CDR3 length: 15 residues.

In this sample, this clonotype turned up a few times. CDR3 amino acids: CSVEEGTSAIRGQFF. CDR3 in DNA: TGCAGCGTTGAAGAAGGGACTAGCGCAATCCGGGGGCAGTTCTTC. This chain links TRBV29-1 with TRBJ2-1; 10 nucleotides match TRBD2. The CDR3 consists of 15 residues. V shed 0 bases and J 12 bases; nucleotides not matched to a gene: 11. Germline CDR1 SQVTM, CDR2 ANQGSEA.

This clonotype turned up a few times. The chain carries TRBV12-3 or TRBV12-4 and TRBJ2-7, with 9 bases matching TRBD1. The length of the CDR3 is 14 residues. The V gene end was trimmed by 8 bases and the J gene end by 5 bases; junction bases not matched to a gene: 10. The CDR3 is CASRWEGQGDEQYF. CDR3 nucleotides: TGTGCCAGCCGATGGGAGGGACAGGGAGACGAGCAGTACTTC.

In its sample, this clonotype was seen many times. This chain joins TRBV12-3 or TRBV12-4 and TRBJ2-3, with D possibly matching TRBD1 (6 bases). There are 15 residues in the CDR3. Trimming left V 8 bases short and J 2 bases short, with 17 bases between. The CDR3 DNA reads TGTGCCAGCGGCAGTACGGGACACATCACAGATACGCAGTATTTT. It specifies CASGSTGHITDTQYF.

There are a few counts of this clonotype. The V and J genes are TRBV27 and TRBJ2-7; TRBD1 agrees at 10 bases. The CDR3 consists of 14 residues. Germline trimming cut 6 bases from V and 4 bases from J; bases unmatched to any gene: 6. The V gene's germline CDR1 is MNHEY and CDR2 SMNVEV (reference sequence). CDR3 loop: CASSLDRGRYEQYF. The DNA for the CDR3 is TGTGCCAGCAGCCTGGACAGGGGGAGGTACGAGCAGTACTTC.

The chain is built from TRBV7-3 and TRBJ1-3, with TRBD1 matching 8 bases. Per germline, CDR1 SGHTA and CDR2 FQGTGA. The trim removed 5 bases at V and 9 bases at J, leaving 6 bases unmatched. The CDR3 sequence is 13 residues long. CDR3 protein: CASSKDRAATIYF. The DNA of the CDR3 is TGTGCCAGCAGCAAGGACAGGGCTGCCACCATATATTTT. The full variable domain, with the rest looked up from reference TRBV7-3 and TRBJ1-3, is GAGVSQTPSNKVTEKGKYVELRCDPISGHTALYWYRQSLGQGPEFLIYFQGTGAADDSGLPNDRFFAVRPEGSVSTLKIQRTERGDSAVYLCASSKDRAATIYFGEGSWLTVV.

About this clonotype itself: An end of the junction does not agree with germline; a read error may underlie this. The chain recombines TRBV25-1 with TRBJ2-2; D remains unclear. Germline CDR1 is MGHDK and CDR2 is SYGVNS. This CDR3 contains 15 residues. The CDR3 region has the DNA TGTGTCAGCAGTGAGTCCAGGCGGAACACCGGGGAGCTGTTTTTT. This codes for CVSSESRRNTGELFF.

This clonotype was seen a handful of times. The chain carries TRBV21-1 and TRBJ2-3; the tabulated D call, TRBD1, remains unverified against the DNA. TRBV21-1 constitutes a pseudogene. This CDR3 spans 13 amino acids. Here the CDR3 DNA reads TGTGCCAGCAGCTCTTGGGACAAAGATACGCAGTATTTT. This encodes CASSSWDKDTQYF.

In regard to this clonotype: This may be a read error, as it is one base from a much larger clone. Here the CDR3 omits its conserved ending phenylalanine or tryptophan, so a read error is the likely source. This rearrangement joins TRBV13 to TRBJ1-2; 9 nucleotides agree with TRBD1. CDR1 is PRHDT and CDR2 is FYEKMQ in the germline V gene (reference sequence). The CDR3 spans 14 residues. V lost 3 bases and J lost 2; bases outside the gene matches: 1. CDR3 coding DNA: TGTGCCAGCAGCTTGGGACAGGGAAACTATGGCTACACCTAC. Its protein is CASSLGQGNYGYTY.

V gene TRBV18 combines with J gene TRBJ1-6; D uncertain. Germline V CDR1 and CDR2: KGHSH, LQKENI. Trimming took off 6 bases at V and 7 bases at J, with 22 bases between the two ends. This CDR3 is 17 amino acids long. CDR3 nucleotides: TGTGCCAGCTCGCCTCGCGACACGGTGCAGGAGAATTCACCCCTCCACTTT. It encodes CASSPRDTVQENSPLHF.

This clonotype was seen a few times. This chain uses TRBV7-9 with TRBJ1-1, with D perhaps matching TRBD1 (5 bases). Germline-derived CDR1 and CDR2 are SEHNR and FQNEAQ (reference sequence). The CDR3 covers 14 residues. Trimming stripped 3 bases from V and 0 bases from J, with 8 bases between. The CDR3 is CASSFGAMNTEAFF. The CDR3 nucleotides read TGTGCCAGCAGCTTTGGGGCCATGAACACTGAAGCTTTCTTT.

The chain couples TRBV4-3 to TRBJ1-2, with TRBD1 matching 9 bases. Germline CDR1 reads LGHNA; CDR2 reads YSLEER. V was clipped by 2 bases and J by 8 bases; unmatched bases: 9. CDR3 length: 15 amino acids. Here the CDR3 DNA reads TGCGCCAGCAGCCAAACACGGGACAGGGCGGGCGGCTACACCTTC. This gives the protein CASSQTRDRAGGYTF.